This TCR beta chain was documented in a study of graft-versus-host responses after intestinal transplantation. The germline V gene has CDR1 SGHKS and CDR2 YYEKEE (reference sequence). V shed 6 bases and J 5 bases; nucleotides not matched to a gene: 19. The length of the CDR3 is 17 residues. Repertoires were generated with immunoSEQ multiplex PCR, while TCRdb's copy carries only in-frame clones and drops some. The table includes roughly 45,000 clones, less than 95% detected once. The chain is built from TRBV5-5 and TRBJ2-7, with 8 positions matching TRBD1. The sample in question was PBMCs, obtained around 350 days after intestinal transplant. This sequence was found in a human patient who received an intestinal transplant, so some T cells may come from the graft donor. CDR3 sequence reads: CASTPDPTGVSLNEQYF. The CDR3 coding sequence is TGTGCCAGCACCCCGGACCCGACAGGGGTTAGTTTAAACGAGCAGTACTTC.